This T cell receptor (beta chain) was observed in a study of glioma-infiltrating T cells after dendritic cell vaccination. Study summary: Dendritic cells derived from monocytes and pulsed with autologous tumor lysate formed the vaccine.

Documented time point: after dendritic cell vaccination, including at tumor progression/relapse. Only patients with spare fresh-frozen tumor and over two years of follow-up were included. V was cut by 1 base and J by 3 bases, with 19 bases left in between. The CDR3 loop spans 18 amino acids. Germline V gives CDR1 MDHEN, CDR2 SYDVKM. Sequencing was performed with immunoSEQ multiplex PCR; in TCRdb, only in-frame clones are kept and a portion is missing. The sample yields some 78,000 clones, 75% to 90% seen once. The chain combines TRBV28 with TRBJ1-5, with D maybe TRBD1 (5 bases). Sequencing used blood, obtained after dendritic cell vaccination. This TCR derives from a human donor with glioblastoma. The CDR3 reads CASSLFARTRGINQPQHF. The CDR3 DNA follows: TGTGCCAGCAGTTTATTTGCCCGGACAAGGGGAATCAATCAGCCCCAGCATTTT.